A single sample gave rise to the 14 T cell receptor beta chains below, sequenced in a study of cytomegalovirus exposure and HLA in healthy donors. Vbeta (60) and Jbeta (13) primers were used in the PCR. Using immunoSEQ multiplex PCR, the repertoire was profiled, and TCRdb retains in-frame clones only, with some absent. The sample includes roughly 190,000 clones, roughly 13% of them seen just once. Sequencing was carried out using PBMCs. These receptors were obtained from a man in his fifties or sixties in good health and CMV-seropositive.

The V and J genes are TRBV5-1 and TRBJ2-6; weak D call: TRBD1 (6 bases). Deletions cut 4 bases from V and 4 bases from J, with 9 bases between. CDR1 is SGHRS and CDR2 is YFSETQ in the germline V gene. This CDR3 has 14 amino acids. The chain's CDR3 is CASSKRGGANVLTF. Here the CDR3 DNA reads TGCGCCAGCAGCAAAAGGGGGGGGGCCAACGTCCTGACTTTC.

The table lists this clone with a few counts. The chain carries TRBV5-4 and TRBJ2-7; possible D gene TRBD1, 5 bases. The CDR3 totals 13 residues. V lost 2 bases and J lost 1, with 7 bases in between. Germline CDR1 and CDR2: SGHNT and YYREEE (reference sequence). The CDR3 DNA follows: TGTGCCAGCAGCTTACAGGAGTCCTACGAGCAGTACTTC. Amino acids: CASSLQESYEQYF.

This clone was detected a few times. The V and J genes are TRBV2 and TRBJ1-1; tentatively, D is TRBD1 (6 bases). The ends were cut back, 7 bases at V and 10 bases at J, with 13 bases in the middle. Germline V lookup: CDR1 SNHLY, CDR2 FYNNEI. The CDR3 consists of 11 residues. Written as DNA, the CDR3 is TGTGCCAGCAACGATGGCAGGGGAGCTTTCTTT. Its protein product is CASNDGRGAFF.

The J gene is TRBJ2-4, the V gene TRBV12-5, with TRBD1 matching 7 bases. With 6 bases clipped from V and 2 bases from J, the junction kept 7 bases outside the gene matches. This CDR3 is built from 15 residues. CDR1 is LGHNT and CDR2 is FRNRAP in the germline V gene. The DNA of the CDR3 is TGTGCTAGTGGAGGGGGCAGGGGACCCAAAAACATTCAGTACTTC. Amino acid sequence: CASGGGRGPKNIQYF.

The chain links TRBV7-8 to TRBJ2-7, with D hard to call. The CDR3 has 14 amino acids. The V gene's germline CDR1 is SGHVS and CDR2 FQNEAQ. Between the trimmed V and J ends, which lost 1 base and 2 bases, there was a span of 9 bases. CDR3 region: CASSLGLGAYEQYV. DNA of the CDR3: TGTGCCAGCAGCTTAGGCCTCGGAGCCTACGAGCAGTACGTC.

The sample holds a few counts of this clone. The chain is built from TRBV11-3 and TRBJ2-1; 8 positions match TRBD2. Germline CDR1 and CDR2: SGHNT and YENEEA. V lost 0 bases and J lost 10; bases outside the gene matches: 17. CDR3 length: 18 amino acids. The CDR3 coding sequence is TGTGCCAGCAGCTTAGACAACCCGGGGAGCGGGGGCCCGGGAGAGCAGTTCTTC. This sequence encodes CASSLDNPGSGGPGEQFF.

This clone was seen more than once but under ten times. The rearrangement joins TRBV5-6 to TRBJ1-5, with D possibly matching TRBD1 (5 bases). This CDR3 spans 18 amino acids. CDR1 is SGHDT and CDR2 is YYEEEE in the germline V gene. Trimming removed 2 bases from V and 4 bases from J, with 22 bases in between. In DNA, the CDR3 is TGTGCCAGCAGCTTTAAAGGTACAGGACCTCTAGGGAATCAGCCCCAGCATTTT. As protein: CASSFKGTGPLGNQPQHF.

This clone appeared a few times. The chain joins TRBV18 to TRBJ2-1, with 10 bases lining up with TRBD2. The CDR3 runs to 17 residues. V lost 3 bases to trimming and J lost 3 bases; unmatched junction nucleotides: 8. Germline assignment: CDR1 KGHSH and CDR2 LQKENI. The CDR3 DNA is TGTGCCAGCTCACCTGATAGCGGGGGGCGTTACTACAATGAGCAGTTCTTC. This encodes CASSPDSGGRYYNEQFF.

This clone was counted between two and nine times. The chain is built from TRBV18 and TRBJ2-7; 7 bases agree with TRBD1. Germline assignment: CDR1 KGHSH and CDR2 LQKENI. CDR3 length: 13 amino acids. The trim removed 3 bases at V and 5 bases at J, leaving 4 bases unmatched. CDR3 residues: CASSPDRSHEQYF. CDR3 sequence (DNA): TGTGCCAGCTCACCGGACAGGTCCCACGAGCAGTACTTC.

The chain employs TRBV7-2 and TRBJ1-2; D is perhaps TRBD1 (6 bases). Germline CDR1 and CDR2: SGHTA and FQGNSA. The CDR3 is 13 amino acids. V lost 2 bases, J lost 9 bases, and 13 bases lay in between. The CDR3: CASSLRQELRYTF. The CDR3 nucleotides are TGTGCCAGCAGCTTAAGACAGGAACTTCGCTACACCTTC.

V gene TRBV5-4 combines with J gene TRBJ2-1, with 10 bases matching TRBD1. With V trimmed by 4 bases and J by 14 bases, 3 bases remained unmatched. Germline-derived CDR1 and CDR2 are SGHNT and YYREEE (reference sequence). The CDR3 has 11 residues. The CDR3 reads CASSPGTGEFF. The CDR3 DNA reads as TGTGCCAGCAGCCCTGGGACAGGGGAGTTCTTC.

This clone came up a few times. The chain couples TRBV7-6 to TRBJ2-2, with D tentatively TRBD2 (6 bases). CDR3 length equals 15 residues. Trimming took off 1 base at V and 4 bases at J, with 10 bases between the two ends. Per germline, CDR1 SGHVS and CDR2 FNYEAQ. In DNA, the CDR3 is TGTGCCAGCAGCTTAGTGGGGGGATTCACCGGGGAGCTGTTTTTT. Protein: CASSLVGGFTGELFF.

The rearrangement uses TRBV27 and TRBJ2-3, with TRBD2 identical over 8 bases. Germline lookup yields CDR1 MNHEY and CDR2 SMNVEV (reference sequence). V was pared by 3 bases and J by 1 base, with 12 bases of the junction left unmatched. The CDR3 extends over 18 amino acids. For the CDR3, the DNA is TGTGCCAGCAGTTTTTATCCGGGGGGGCCGGGTGGCACAGATACGCAGTATTTT. Amino acids: CASSFYPGGPGGTDTQYF.

In this sample, this clone turned up a few times. This rearrangement joins TRBV4-2 to TRBJ2-5; tentative D call: TRBD2 (7 bases). V was shortened by 1 base and J by 0 bases, with 12 bases between the two germline ends. The germline gives CDR1 LGHNA, CDR2 YNFKEQ. The CDR3 covers 16 residues. The CDR3 coding sequence is TGTGCCAGCAGCCAAGGGGGAGGGGGGAACCAAGAGACCCAGTACTTC. Encoded protein: CASSQGGGGNQETQYF.